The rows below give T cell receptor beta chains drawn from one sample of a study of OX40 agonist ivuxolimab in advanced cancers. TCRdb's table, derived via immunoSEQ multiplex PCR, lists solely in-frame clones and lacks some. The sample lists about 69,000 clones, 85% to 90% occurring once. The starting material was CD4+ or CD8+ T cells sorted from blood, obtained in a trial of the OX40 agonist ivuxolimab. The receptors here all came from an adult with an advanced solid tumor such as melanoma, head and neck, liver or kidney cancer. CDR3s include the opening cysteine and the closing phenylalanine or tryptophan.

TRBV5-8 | CASVSGREGRADTQYF
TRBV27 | CASSLDRGSYNEQFF
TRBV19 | CASAGTITTYEQYF
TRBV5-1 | CASSLGQGVTGELFF
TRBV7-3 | CASSLGSQETQYF
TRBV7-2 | CASSPQGARNEQFF
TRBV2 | CASSNLSGSRSYGYTF
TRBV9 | CASSAHSGTKTGELFF
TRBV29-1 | CSVNRKNTEAFF
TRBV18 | CASSPIKGDRSVLAFF
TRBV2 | CASSEREVYEQYF
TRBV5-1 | CASSFQDRNTEAFF
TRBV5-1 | CASSLGSRLGVDTQYF
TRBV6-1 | CASSEAEGGHYEQYF
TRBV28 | CASSLGHAYPSTEAFF
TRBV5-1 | CASSLDRMNTEAFF
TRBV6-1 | CASSHWTGGGDGYTF
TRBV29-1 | CSAPVEGQETQYF
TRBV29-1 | CSVEEREQFF
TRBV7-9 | CASSSPMGLEETQYF
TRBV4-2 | CASSPLRGDTDTQYF
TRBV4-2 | CASSHETFSSYEQYF
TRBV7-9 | CASSWSSGANVLTF
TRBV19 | CASSTRGGSTGELFF
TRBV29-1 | CSVDGRGETQYF
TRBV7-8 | CASSSQAYGYTF
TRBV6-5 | CASRRATTEAFF
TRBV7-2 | CASSLAGTLAKNIQYF
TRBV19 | CASSIDSLRDTQYF
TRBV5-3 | CASSPGTARGEQYF